This T cell receptor (beta chain) was retrieved from a study of blood T cell repertoires in COVID-19. Study background: The study drew acute and convalescent COVID-19 samples from the United States, Italy and Spain. PBMCs, B-cell-depleted T cells, or T cells were the source of the cDNA or gDNA that made up the material.

In the original analysis: Scientists estimated how many nucleated cells there were by amplifying reference gene primers. Only in-frame clones appear in the TCRdb table, and some are missing; sequencing was by immunoSEQ multiplex PCR. V, J and clone size are taken as reported in that table, and D and trimming were inferred from the DNA itself. The top ten clones hold less than 5% of a sample with 350,000 or so clones, around nine tenths of them seen once. The CDR3 is 15 amino acids. Germline lookup yields CDR1 ENHRY and CDR2 SYGVKD. Trimming pared 10 bases from V and 0 bases from J, leaving 15 bases between. Seattle enrolled patients during active infection and tracked them longitudinally.

The chain combines TRBV10-3 with TRBJ1-4; D not resolved. This receptor was obtained from a woman aged 60 to 75 with COVID-19, enrolled during active disease. What was sequenced was peripheral blood. The CDR3: CATRERSATNEKLFF. Written as DNA, the CDR3 is TGTGCCACGCGCGAGAGGTCAGCAACTAATGAAAAACTGTTTTTT.